Listed below are T cell receptor beta chains from one sample, sequenced in a study of radiation and T cells in renal cell carcinoma. Profiled with immunoSEQ multiplex PCR; TCRdb holds only in-frame clones, not every one. The table has 130,000 or so clones, roughly 84% seen once; the top ten hold 12%. This sample comprised blood, obtained from a patient whose treatment included radiotherapy and nephrectomy. The receptor source for this set is a woman in her forties or fifties with renal cell carcinoma. Both conserved end residues are part of each CDR3. A D gene is named only where the DNA matches it firmly. Some rows have no size entry. The others give once, few or many, or a class for an expanded clone.

DNA: TGTGCCAGCAGTTTGGGCAGGTTCTATGGCTACACCTTC
CDR3: CASSLGRFYGYTF
D: NA
V: TRBV28
size: NA
J: TRBJ1-2

DNA: TGTGCCAGCAGCTTAGCCCTCGGACAGGGGCGGGGCTACACCTTC
CDR3: CASSLALGQGRGYTF
D: TRBD1
V: TRBV7-9
size: NA
J: TRBJ1-2

DNA: TGTGCCAGCAGCTTGGATCTACAGGGGAACACTGAAGCTTTCTTT
CDR3: CASSLDLQGNTEAFF
D: NA
V: TRBV5-4
size: NA
J: TRBJ1-1

DNA: TGTGCCAGCTCAACAGACTACCAAGAGACCCAGTACTTC
CDR3: CASSTDYQETQYF
D: NA
V: TRBV18
size: once
J: TRBJ2-5

DNA: TGTGCCAGCAGTGACCAGACTAGCGGGGGGGCCGAAGAGACCCAGTACTTC
CDR3: CASSDQTSGGAEETQYF
D: TRBD2
V: TRBV28
size: NA
J: TRBJ2-5

DNA: TGTGCCAGCTCACCACGTGCTAGCGGGGGTCGCACAGATACGCAGTATTTT
CDR3: CASSPRASGGRTDTQYF
D: TRBD2
V: TRBV18
size: NA
J: TRBJ2-3

DNA: TGTGCCTGGAGTGTAGGGGCAGGGTTGGACACTGAAGCTTTCTTT
CDR3: CAWSVGAGLDTEAFF
D: NA
V: TRBV30
size: NA
J: TRBJ1-1

DNA: TGTGCCAGTACCCGGACAGGGGGAATGAACACTGAAGCTTTCTTT
CDR3: CASTRTGGMNTEAFF
D: TRBD1
V: TRBV19
size: NA
J: TRBJ1-1

DNA: TGCGCCAGCAGCTTAACGGACCGACAAGAGACCCAGTACTTC
CDR3: CASSLTDRQETQYF
D: NA
V: TRBV5-1
size: once
J: TRBJ2-5

DNA: TGTGCCTGGAGTGGGGGACGGGCCAATTCACCCCTCCACTTT
CDR3: CAWSGGRANSPLHF
D: NA
V: TRBV30
size: NA
J: TRBJ1-6

DNA: TGTGCCAGCAGCTTCACAGGGGGTCGACAAGAGACCCAGTACTTC
CDR3: CASSFTGGRQETQYF
D: TRBD1
V: TRBV7-9
size: once
J: TRBJ2-5

DNA: TGTGCCAGCAGTGACCCCCCGGGGGCGGAGGAGACCCAGTACTTC
CDR3: CASSDPPGAEETQYF
D: NA
V: TRBV2
size: NA
J: TRBJ2-5

DNA: TGTGCCAGTAGTGCCCGACAGGGCAACTACTCTGGAAACACCATATATTTT
CDR3: CASSARQGNYSGNTIYF
D: TRBD1
V: TRBV19
size: NA
J: TRBJ1-3

DNA: TGTGCCAGCAGCAGGGGGCCCGACACTGAAGCTTTCTTT
CDR3: CASSRGPDTEAFF
D: TRBD1
V: TRBV9
size: NA
J: TRBJ1-1

DNA: TGCAGCGTTGACGAGGGAGGGAGCACTGAAGCTTTCTTT
CDR3: CSVDEGGSTEAFF
D: NA
V: TRBV29-1
size: few
J: TRBJ1-1

DNA: TGTGCCAGCAGCTTATCAAGGGGTGGAGGAAACACCATATATTTT
CDR3: CASSLSRGGGNTIYF
D: NA
V: TRBV7-9
size: NA
J: TRBJ1-3

DNA: TGTGCCAGTAGTATCCGGGTGACCGGGGAGCTGTTTTTT
CDR3: CASSIRVTGELFF
D: NA
V: TRBV19
size: NA
J: TRBJ2-2

DNA: TGTGCCAGCAGGCTAACCGGGACAAACTATGGCTACACCTTC
CDR3: CASRLTGTNYGYTF
D: NA
V: TRBV6-5
size: NA
J: TRBJ1-2

DNA: TGTGCCAGCAGCTCCTTACTAGCGGTCCCCACAGATACGCAGTATTTT
CDR3: CASSSLLAVPTDTQYF
D: TRBD2
V: TRBV11-2
size: NA
J: TRBJ2-3

DNA: TGTGCCAGCAGTTTGGTGGGTAGCGTAACTGAAGCTTTCTTT
CDR3: CASSLVGSVTEAFF
D: NA
V: TRBV11-2
size: NA
J: TRBJ1-1

DNA: TGTGCCAGCAGCCCTAATCGGCTACTAGAACCAAGCACAGATACGCAGTATTTT
CDR3: CASSPNRLLEPSTDTQYF
D: NA
V: TRBV13
size: NA
J: TRBJ2-3

DNA: TGTGCCAGCAGCTTATCAACAGGGCCCCTCTCTGGGGCCAACGTCCTGACTTTC
CDR3: CASSLSTGPLSGANVLTF
D: NA
V: TRBV7-6
size: once
J: TRBJ2-6

DNA: TGTGCCAGCAGCTGGGGTGACAGGAACTATGGCTACACCTTC
CDR3: CASSWGDRNYGYTF
D: NA
V: TRBV7-2
size: NA
J: TRBJ1-2

DNA: TGCGCCAGCAGCGCCACAGGGGCGAACACTGAAGCTTTCTTT
CDR3: CASSATGANTEAFF
D: TRBD1
V: TRBV5-1
size: medium-sized
J: TRBJ1-1

DNA: TGTGCCAGCAGTGCCTCCCCGGGGGTAAGAGATACGCAGTATTTT
CDR3: CASSASPGVRDTQYF
D: NA
V: TRBV9
size: NA
J: TRBJ2-3

DNA: TGCGCCAGCAGCTTGGTGTCAGACTATGGCTACACCTTC
CDR3: CASSLVSDYGYTF
D: NA
V: TRBV5-1
size: NA
J: TRBJ1-2

DNA: TGTGCCATCAGCTACTCCGGGGGGAGTCAGTACCAAGAGACCCAGTACTTC
CDR3: CAISYSGGSQYQETQYF
D: TRBD2
V: TRBV10-3
size: few
J: TRBJ2-5

DNA: TGCGCCAGCAGCTGGGGGGGCGAAGAGACCCAGTACTTC
CDR3: CASSWGGEETQYF
D: NA
V: TRBV5-1
size: NA
J: TRBJ2-5

DNA: TGTGCCAGCAGTGAACTGGGACAGGGCAATTCACCCCTCCACTTT
CDR3: CASSELGQGNSPLHF
D: TRBD1
V: TRBV2
size: NA
J: TRBJ1-6

DNA: TGCAGCGTTCGCTCCAGAGAGACCCAGTACTTC
CDR3: CSVRSRETQYF
D: NA
V: TRBV29-1
size: once
J: TRBJ2-5

DNA: TGTGCCAGCAGTCGAGAGGGGGCCAACGTCCTGACTTTC
CDR3: CASSREGANVLTF
D: NA
V: TRBV6-6
size: NA
J: TRBJ2-6

DNA: TGTGCCAGCAGCCCCTGGACTGCGAACACCGGGGAGCTGTTTTTT
CDR3: CASSPWTANTGELFF
D: NA
V: TRBV2
size: once
J: TRBJ2-2

DNA: TGTGCCAGCAGCTTGGACAACAGGGTCGATGAGCAGTTCTTC
CDR3: CASSLDNRVDEQFF
D: NA
V: TRBV5-8
size: NA
J: TRBJ2-1

DNA: TGTGCCAGCAGCCCCTTACTAGCGGGGGTTGGCGAGCAGTACTTC
CDR3: CASSPLLAGVGEQYF
D: TRBD2
V: TRBV7-8
size: once
J: TRBJ2-7

DNA: TGCGCCAGCAGCTTTACAGGGGGCGAATCACCCCTCCACTTT
CDR3: CASSFTGGESPLHF
D: TRBD1
V: TRBV5-1
size: NA
J: TRBJ1-6

DNA: TGTGCCAGCAGTGACCCTAGGGGCCCTCCTGGGGCCAACGTCCTGACTTTC
CDR3: CASSDPRGPPGANVLTF
D: NA
V: TRBV2
size: NA
J: TRBJ2-6

DNA: TGTGCCAGCAGCTTCGGTAGCTCCTACGAGCAGTACTTC
CDR3: CASSFGSSYEQYF
D: NA
V: TRBV7-8
size: NA
J: TRBJ2-7

DNA: TGTGCCAGCTCTCCAAGTTCCGGGACTAGCAAAGTTCAGTATTTT
CDR3: CASSPSSGTSKVQYF
D: TRBD2
V: TRBV18
size: NA
J: TRBJ2-3

DNA: TGTGCCAGCAGCCGACAGGGAGGGGCGGGTAACACTGAAGCTTTCTTT
CDR3: CASSRQGGAGNTEAFF
D: TRBD1
V: TRBV7-3
size: NA
J: TRBJ1-1

DNA: TGTGCCAGCTCACCGGACAGGGCCTCTAATTCACCCCTCCACTTT
CDR3: CASSPDRASNSPLHF
D: TRBD1
V: TRBV18
size: NA
J: TRBJ1-6

DNA: TGTGCCAGCAGCGTAGGCCAGAATATGAACTATGGCTACACCTTC
CDR3: CASSVGQNMNYGYTF
D: NA
V: TRBV9
size: once
J: TRBJ1-2